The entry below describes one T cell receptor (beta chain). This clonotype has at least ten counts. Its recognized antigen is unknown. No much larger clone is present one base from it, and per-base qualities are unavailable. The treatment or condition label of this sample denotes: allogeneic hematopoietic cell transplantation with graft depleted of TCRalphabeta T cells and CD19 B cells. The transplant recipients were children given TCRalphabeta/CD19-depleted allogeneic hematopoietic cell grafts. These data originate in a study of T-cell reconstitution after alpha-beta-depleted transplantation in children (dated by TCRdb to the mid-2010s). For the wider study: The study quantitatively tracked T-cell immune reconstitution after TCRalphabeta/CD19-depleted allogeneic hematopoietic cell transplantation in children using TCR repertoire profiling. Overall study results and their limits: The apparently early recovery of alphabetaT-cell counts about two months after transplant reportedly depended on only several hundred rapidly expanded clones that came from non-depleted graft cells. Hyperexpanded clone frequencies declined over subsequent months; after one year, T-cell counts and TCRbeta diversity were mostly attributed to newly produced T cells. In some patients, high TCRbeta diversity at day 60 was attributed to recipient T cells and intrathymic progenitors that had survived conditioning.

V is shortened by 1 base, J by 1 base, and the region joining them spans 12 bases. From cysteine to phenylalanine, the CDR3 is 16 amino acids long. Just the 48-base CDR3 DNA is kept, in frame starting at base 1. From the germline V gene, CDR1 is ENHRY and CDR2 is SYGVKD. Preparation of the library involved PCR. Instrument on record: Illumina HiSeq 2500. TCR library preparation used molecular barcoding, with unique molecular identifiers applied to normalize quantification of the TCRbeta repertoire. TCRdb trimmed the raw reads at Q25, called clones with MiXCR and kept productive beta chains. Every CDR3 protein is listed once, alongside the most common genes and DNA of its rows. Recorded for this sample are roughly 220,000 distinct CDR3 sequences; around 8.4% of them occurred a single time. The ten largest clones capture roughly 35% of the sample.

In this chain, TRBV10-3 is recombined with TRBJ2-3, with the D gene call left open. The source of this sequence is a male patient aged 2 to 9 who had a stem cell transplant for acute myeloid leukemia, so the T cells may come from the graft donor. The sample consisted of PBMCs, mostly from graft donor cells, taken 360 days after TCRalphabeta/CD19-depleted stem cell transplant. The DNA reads TGTGCCATCAGTGAGTGGGGTACTGACCGCACAGATACGCAGTATTTT. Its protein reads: CAISEWGTDRTDTQYF.